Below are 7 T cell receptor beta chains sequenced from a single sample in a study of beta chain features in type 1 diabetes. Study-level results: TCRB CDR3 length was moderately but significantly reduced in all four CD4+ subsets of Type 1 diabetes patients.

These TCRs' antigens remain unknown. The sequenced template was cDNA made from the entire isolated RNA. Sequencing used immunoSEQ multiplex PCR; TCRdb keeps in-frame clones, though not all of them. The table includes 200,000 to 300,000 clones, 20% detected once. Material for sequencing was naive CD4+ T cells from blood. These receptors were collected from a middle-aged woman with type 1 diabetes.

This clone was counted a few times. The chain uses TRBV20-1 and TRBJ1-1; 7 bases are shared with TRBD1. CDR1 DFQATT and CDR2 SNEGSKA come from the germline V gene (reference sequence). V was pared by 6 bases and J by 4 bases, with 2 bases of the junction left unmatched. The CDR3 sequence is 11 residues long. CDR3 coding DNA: TGCAGTGCCTCAGGGGGCACTGAAGCTTTCTTT. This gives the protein CSASGGTEAFF.

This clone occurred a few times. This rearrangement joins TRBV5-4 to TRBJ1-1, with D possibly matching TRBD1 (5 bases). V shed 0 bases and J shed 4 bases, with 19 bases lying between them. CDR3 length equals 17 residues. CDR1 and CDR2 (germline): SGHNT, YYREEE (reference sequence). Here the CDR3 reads CASSLGKQVVMSTEAFF. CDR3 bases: TGTGCCAGCAGCTTGGGGAAACAGGTGGTAATGAGCACTGAAGCTTTCTTT. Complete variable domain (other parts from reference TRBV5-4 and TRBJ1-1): ETGVTQSPTHLIKTRGQQVTLRCSSQSGHNTVSWYQQALGQGPQFIFQYYREEENGRGNFPPRFSGLQFPNYSSELNVNALELDDSALYLCASSLGKQVVMSTEAFFGQGTRLTVV.

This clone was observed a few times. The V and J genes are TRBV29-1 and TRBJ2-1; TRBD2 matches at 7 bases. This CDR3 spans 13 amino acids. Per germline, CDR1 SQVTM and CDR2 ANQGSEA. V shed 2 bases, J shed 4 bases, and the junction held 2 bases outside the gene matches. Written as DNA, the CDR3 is TGCAGCGTTGAATCTAGCGGTTACAATGAGCAGTTCTTC. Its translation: CSVESSGYNEQFF.

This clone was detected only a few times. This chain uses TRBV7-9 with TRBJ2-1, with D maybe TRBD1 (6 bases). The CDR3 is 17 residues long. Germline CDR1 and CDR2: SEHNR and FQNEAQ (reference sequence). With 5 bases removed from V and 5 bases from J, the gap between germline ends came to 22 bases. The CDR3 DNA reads TGTGCCAGCAGCGAAGGGAGTGGGCGACAGGCGAACAATGAGCAGTTCTTC. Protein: CASSEGSGRQANNEQFF.

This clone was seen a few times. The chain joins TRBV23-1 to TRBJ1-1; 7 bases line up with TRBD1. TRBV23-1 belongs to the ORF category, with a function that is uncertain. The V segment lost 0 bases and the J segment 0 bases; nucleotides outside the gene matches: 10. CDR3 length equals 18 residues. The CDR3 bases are TGCGCCAGCAGTCAATCCAAGGGACAGCTTTATATGAACACTGAAGCTTTCTTT. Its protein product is CASSQSKGQLYMNTEAFF.

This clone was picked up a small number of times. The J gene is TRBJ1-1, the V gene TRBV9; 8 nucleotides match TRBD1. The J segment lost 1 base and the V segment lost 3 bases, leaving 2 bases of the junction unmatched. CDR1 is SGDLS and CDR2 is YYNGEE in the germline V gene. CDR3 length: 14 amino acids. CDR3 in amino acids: CASSGTGTNTEAFF. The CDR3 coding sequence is TGTGCCAGCAGCGGGACAGGGACGAACACTGAAGCTTTCTTT.

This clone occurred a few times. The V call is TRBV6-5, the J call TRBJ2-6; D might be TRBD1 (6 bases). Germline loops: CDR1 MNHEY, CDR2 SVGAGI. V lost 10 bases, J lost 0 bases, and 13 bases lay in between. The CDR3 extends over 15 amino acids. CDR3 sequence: CATTTGFSGANVLTF. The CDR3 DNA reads TGTGCCACGACGACAGGATTCTCTGGGGCCAACGTCCTGACTTTC.